The text below deals with one T cell receptor (beta chain). The V end was cut by 0 bases, the J end by 4 bases, with 13 bases between. CDR3 length: 15 residues. The V gene's germline CDR1 is SGHDT and CDR2 YYEEEE. This entry is derived from a study of molecular identifiers for immune sequencing clone quantification. TCRdb redid the calling of the PCR reads with MiXCR, one entry per CDR3 protein. The top ten hold around 0.76% of the sample, which has 400,000 to 600,000 distinct CDR3 sequences, about a quarter seen once. Sorted naive CD8 T cells were those defined as CD8+CD4-CCR7+CD45RA+. The chain uses TRBV5-6 and TRBJ2-5; tentatively, D is TRBD1 or TRBD2 (6 bases each). The sequence was obtained from a human donor in good health. Some libraries in this study had Jurkat cell RNA spiked in. The sample taken for sequencing was naive CD8+ T cells from blood, with Jurkat cell RNA spiked in. The subset here: FACS-sorted CD8+CD4-CCR7+CD45RA+ naive T cells. In nucleotides, the CDR3 is TGTGCCAGCAGCTTGGCCGGGGGCTCCGGAGAGACCCAGTACTTC. Translating gives CASSLAGGSGETQYF.